These 20 T cell receptor beta chains were all obtained from the same sample, sequenced in a study of blood T cell repertoires in COVID-19. TCRdb keeps only in-frame clones here, not all; method: immunoSEQ multiplex PCR. Here the sample spans 180,000 or so clones, more than 80% being singletons. Sequenced material: peripheral blood. The receptors derive from a woman in her thirties or forties with COVID-19, enrolled during active disease.

The chain joins TRBV5-4 to TRBJ1-3; 8 bases line up with TRBD1. Germline V gene lookup returns CDR1 SGHNT and CDR2 YYREEE (reference sequence). This CDR3 spans 17 amino acids. Trimming removed 0 bases from V and 0 bases from J; junction bases left unmatched: 5. The CDR3 protein is CASSLEPTGGSGNTIYF. The CDR3, as DNA: TGTGCCAGCAGCTTGGAACCTACAGGGGGCTCTGGAAACACCATATATTTT.

The chain combines TRBV30 with TRBJ1-2; no clear D gene. Germline V lookup: CDR1 GTSNPN, CDR2 SVGIG (reference sequence). The CDR3 has 13 amino acids. V was trimmed by 2 bases and J by 8 bases, leaving 15 bases between them. CDR3 residues: CAWSTPPSGGYTF. CDR3 coding DNA: TGTGCCTGGAGTACCCCCCCCAGCGGAGGCTACACCTTC.

This rearrangement joins TRBV3-1 (or the pseudogene TRBV3-2) to TRBJ1-5, with no clear D. Germline V gene sequence: CDR1 LGHDT, CDR2 YNNKEL (reference sequence). Trimming took 3 bases from V and 3 from J, leaving 12 bases between them. The CDR3 runs to 15 residues. As DNA, the CDR3 is TGTGCCAGCAGCCAGTTAGCGCAGCCCAATCAGCCCCAGCATTTT. Protein sequence: CASSQLAQPNQPQHF.

This clone was counted a few times. The chain is built from TRBV19 and TRBJ2-7; maybe TRBD1 (5 bases). The length of the CDR3 is 14 residues. Germline values: CDR1 LNHDA, CDR2 SQIVND (reference sequence). V shed 11 bases and J shed 5 bases, with 22 bases lying between them. The CDR3 DNA reads as TGTGCCTCGAGTGGGGCAGGGCAAGCTCACGAGCAGTACTTC. It codes for CASSGAGQAHEQYF.

This chain uses TRBV29-1 with TRBJ2-1; 10 positions agree with TRBD2. This CDR3 spans 17 amino acids. Looked up from germline, CDR1 is SQVTM and CDR2 is ANQGSEA. The V segment lost 2 bases and the J segment 6 bases; nucleotides outside the gene matches: 13. In DNA, the CDR3 is TGCAGCGTTGAAAGCCGGAGGACTAGCGGCTTCCCCAATGAGCAGTTCTTC. Its translation: CSVESRRTSGFPNEQFF.

The V gene is TRBV12-5, the J gene TRBJ2-6; 7 nucleotides line up with TRBD1. CDR1 is LGHNT, CDR2 FRNRAP, per germline. With V trimmed by 3 bases and J by 1 base, 9 bases remained unmatched. The CDR3 consists of 18 residues. CDR3 DNA sequence: TGTGCTAGTGGTTTCCTGACAGGGATGAGGTCTGGGGCCAACGTCCTGACTTTC. It is translated as CASGFLTGMRSGANVLTF.

This chain joins TRBV4-2 and TRBJ2-2, with D possibly being TRBD1 (6 bases). Per the germline V gene, CDR1 is LGHNA and CDR2 is YNFKEQ. This CDR3 is 15 amino acids long. Trimming took 3 bases from V and 3 from J, leaving 11 bases between them. Here the CDR3 reads CASSHATGHTGELFF. The CDR3 DNA follows: TGTGCCAGCAGCCACGCCACAGGGCACACCGGGGAGCTGTTTTTT.

V usage is TRBV19 and J usage is TRBJ2-3; the match to TRBD2 covers 10 bases. With V trimmed by 6 bases and J by 4 bases, 13 bases remained unmatched. The CDR3 is 17 residues long. Germline CDR1 LNHDA, CDR2 SQIVND (reference sequence). CDR3 in DNA: TGTGCCAGTAGCCCAGACTCTAGCGGGAGTTTCTCAGATACGCAGTATTTT. Residues: CASSPDSSGSFSDTQYF.

V gene TRBV9 combines with J gene TRBJ2-2; a possible D gene is TRBD1 (6 bases). V lost 1 base and J 4 bases, leaving 11 bases between the germline ends. The CDR3 has 15 amino acids. Germline V gives CDR1 SGDLS, CDR2 YYNGEE. In nucleotides, the CDR3 is TGTGCCAGCAGCGTAACTGGACAGTTCACCGGGGAGCTGTTTTTT. Translation: CASSVTGQFTGELFF.

The V gene is TRBV10-1, the J gene TRBJ2-5; TRBD2 agrees at 7 bases. Looked up from germline, CDR1 is WNHNN and CDR2 is SYGVQD (reference sequence). This CDR3 has 16 amino acids. The J segment lost 3 bases and the V segment lost 5 bases, leaving 12 bases of the junction unmatched. Here the CDR3 DNA reads TGCGCCAGCAGTACCCCGGGGGGAGGGGCGGAAGAGACCCAGTACTTC. Amino acid sequence: CASSTPGGGAEETQYF.

This chain links TRBV19 with TRBJ2-1, with D possibly TRBD2 on 5 matching bases. The CDR3 length is 13 residues. V lost 4 bases, J lost 6 bases, and 10 bases lay in between. Per the germline V gene, CDR1 is LNHDA and CDR2 is SQIVND (reference sequence). Here the CDR3 reads CASSTSRGNEQFF. The CDR3 DNA is TGTGCCAGTAGTACATCACGGGGCAATGAGCAGTTCTTC.

This chain connects TRBV18 to TRBJ1-1; D gene ambiguous. The CDR3 has 13 amino acids. The germline V and J ends were trimmed by 3 bases and 6 bases, with 11 bases remaining between them. CDR1 and CDR2 (germline): KGHSH, LQKENI. CDR3 sequence (DNA): TGTGCCAGCTCACCCCCCTCTCGGTCTGAAGCTTTCTTT. Translated: CASSPPSRSEAFF.

This rearrangement joins TRBV7-6 to TRBJ1-3; no reliable D call. CDR3 length: 15 amino acids. The germline V and J ends were trimmed by 2 bases and 0 bases, with 8 bases remaining between them. The germline gives CDR1 SGHVS, CDR2 FNYEAQ. CDR3 in DNA: TGTGCCAGCAGCTTAACGGTTAGCTCTGGAAACACCATATATTTT. Translated: CASSLTVSSGNTIYF.

The chain uses TRBV10-3 and TRBJ2-7; 8 nucleotides agree with TRBD2. Germline CDR1 and CDR2: ENHRY and SYGVKD. This CDR3 comprises 16 residues. The V segment lost 0 bases and the J segment 6 bases; nucleotides outside the gene matches: 10. The CDR3 sequence: CAISESLAGLGLEQYF. The CDR3 nucleotides read TGTGCCATCAGTGAGTCGTTAGCGGGATTGGGCCTCGAGCAGTACTTC.

This rearrangement joins TRBV6-5 to TRBJ2-2, with 11 bases aligning to TRBD2. After removal of 5 bases from V and 6 bases from J, the junction contained 5 bases not matched to a gene. Looked up from germline, CDR1 is MNHEY and CDR2 is SVGAGI. The CDR3 is 15 residues long. CDR3 sequence reads: CASSISTSGAGELFF. CDR3 bases: TGTGCCAGCAGTATATCGACTAGCGGGGCCGGGGAGCTGTTTTTT.

The chain employs TRBV10-1 and TRBJ2-5, with D perhaps matching TRBD1 (6 bases). V was clipped by 0 bases and J by 4 bases, with 6 bases between them. Looked up from germline, CDR1 is WNHNN and CDR2 is SYGVQD (reference sequence). This CDR3 has 13 residues. The CDR3 nucleotides are TGCGCCAGCAGTGAGTCAGGGGGAGAGACCCAGTACTTC. Translated: CASSESGGETQYF.

The chain employs TRBV5-4 and TRBJ1-6; D is unresolved. Germline values: CDR1 SGHNT, CDR2 YYREEE (reference sequence). This CDR3 has 14 amino acids. The ends were cut back, 1 base at V and 7 bases at J, with 9 bases in the middle. The CDR3 coding sequence is TGTGCCAGCAGCTTGCCAAGGGAGAATTCACCCCTCCACTTT. Amino acids: CASSLPRENSPLHF.

The chain joins TRBV27 to TRBJ1-3; D is uncertain. Trimming shortened V by 2 bases and J by 2 bases, and 13 bases separated the two germline ends. The length of the CDR3 is 16 residues. In germline, CDR1 is MNHEY, CDR2 SMNVEV (reference sequence). The CDR3 DNA reads as TGTGCCAGCAGTTTAACGGTTGAGTCACCTGGAAACACCATATATTTT. The encoded protein is CASSLTVESPGNTIYF.

The chain carries TRBV19 and TRBJ1-2, with unresolved D. Trimming removed 2 bases from V and 6 bases from J, with 13 bases in between. The CDR3 length is 14 residues. Germline values: CDR1 LNHDA, CDR2 SQIVND (reference sequence). The CDR3 reads CASSIWAGKDGYTF. The CDR3, as DNA: TGTGCCAGTAGTATATGGGCCGGGAAGGATGGCTACACCTTC. Together with reference TRBV19 and TRBJ1-2, the CDR3 gives the full variable domain: DGGITQSPKYLFRKEGQNVTLSCEQNLNHDAMYWYRQDPGQGLRLIYYSQIVNDFQKGDIAEGYSVSREKKESFPLTVTSAQKNPTAFYLCASSIWAGKDGYTFGSGTRLTVV.

The chain joins TRBV2 to TRBJ1-1, with a tentative D call TRBD1 (6 bases). This CDR3 comprises 12 residues. Trimming stripped 6 bases from V and 5 bases from J, with 10 bases between. Germline loops: CDR1 SNHLY, CDR2 FYNNEI. CDR3 sequence (DNA): TGTGCCAGCAGGAGGGGGTGGACTGAAGCTTTCTTT. The encoded protein is CASRRGWTEAFF.